The 32 T cell receptor beta chains in this list originate from one sample, sequenced in a study of blood T cells in healthy people across ages. Combining a sample-barcoded 5' primer with a J-beta primer mix, a second PCR ran for 7 to 11 cycles. TCRdb itself ran the 5' RACE reads through MiXCR, one entry per CDR3 protein. The data contain approximately 800,000 distinct CDR3 sequences, under 80% of them seen just once; the ten biggest clones take up about a quarter. Sequencing used blood. Receptor source: a man in his thirties or forties in good health.

This clonotype was seen more than once but under ten times. The chain uses TRBV3-1 and TRBJ1-1; 7 bases map to TRBD1. Germline values: CDR1 LGHDT, CDR2 YNNKEL (reference sequence). The CDR3 length is 12 residues. V was pared by 5 bases and J by 7 bases, with 4 bases of the junction left unmatched. For the CDR3, the DNA is TGTGCCAGCAGCGGTTACAGGGGTGAAGCTTTCTTT. This codes for CASSGYRGEAFF.

The V gene is TRBV20-1, the J gene TRBJ1-2, with TRBD1 matching 10 bases. The CDR3 covers 12 residues. The V and J ends lost 6 bases and 6 bases, in that order; junction bases with no gene match: 4. Germline CDR1 reads DFQATT; CDR2 reads SNEGSKA (reference sequence). Written as DNA, the CDR3 is TGCAGTGCCCTCGGACAGGGGGATGGCTACACCTTC. This sequence encodes CSALGQGDGYTF.

The J gene is TRBJ2-7, the V gene TRBV6-1, with D maybe TRBD1 (6 bases). Germline loops: CDR1 MNHNS, CDR2 SASEGT. There are 15 residues in the CDR3. Trimming took 8 bases from V and 2 from J, leaving 19 bases between them. Here the CDR3 DNA reads TGTGCCAGCTTACGGGACACCACCCGAACCTACGAGCAGTACTTC. Translation: CASLRDTTRTYEQYF.

The chain recombines TRBV7-2 with TRBJ2-3; the D is unclear. V was cut by 1 base and J by 1 base, with 6 bases left in between. Germline CDR1 is SGHTA and CDR2 is FQGNSA. This CDR3 has 14 amino acids. The CDR3 DNA reads TGTGCCAGCAGCTTAGATGCTGGCACAGATACGCAGTATTTT. Amino acid sequence: CASSLDAGTDTQYF.

The chain joins TRBV20-1 to TRBJ1-5, with TRBD1 identical over 9 bases. Trimming cost V 6 bases and J 2 bases; bases outside gene matches: 8. This CDR3 spans 15 amino acids. Germline assignment: CDR1 DFQATT and CDR2 SNEGSKA (reference sequence). The CDR3 here is CSALTGQGGNQPQHF. In DNA form, the CDR3 reads TGCAGTGCCCTGACGGGACAGGGTGGCAATCAGCCCCAGCATTTT.

The genes are TRBV20-1 and TRBJ2-7, with a possible D match to TRBD2 (6 bases). Deletions cut 3 bases from V and 2 bases from J, with 14 bases between. Germline V gives CDR1 DFQATT, CDR2 SNEGSKA (reference sequence). There are 14 residues in the CDR3. The CDR3 protein is CSASPGLLAYEQYF. The DNA for the CDR3 is TGCAGTGCTAGTCCGGGACTCCTAGCCTACGAGCAGTACTTC.

This rearrangement joins TRBV10-3 to TRBJ2-1, with 9 bases lining up with TRBD2. Trimming removed 10 bases from V and 5 bases from J; junction bases left unmatched: 6. CDR1 and CDR2 (germline): ENHRY, SYGVKD. This CDR3 has 13 residues. The CDR3 here is CATVAGENNEQFF. As DNA, the CDR3 is TGTGCCACCGTAGCGGGGGAGAACAATGAGCAGTTCTTC.

The genes are TRBV20-1 and TRBJ2-5; either TRBD1 or TRBD2 may fit D (5 bases each). V lost 7 bases to trimming and J lost 7 bases, with 19 bases between them. Germline V gene lookup returns CDR1 DFQATT and CDR2 SNEGSKA (reference sequence). The CDR3 totals 13 residues. The CDR3 DNA reads as TGCAGTGTAGAGGGGTTTTCGATAGCGACCCAGTACTTC. Translated: CSVEGFSIATQYF.

J is TRBJ2-5 and V is TRBV5-1; 14 bases are shared with TRBD2. V dropped 5 bases and J dropped 3; count of bases not matched to a gene: 3. Germline values: CDR1 SGHRS, CDR2 YFSETQ. CDR3 size: 15 residues. Here the CDR3 reads CASRGTSGGEETQYF. DNA of the CDR3: TGCGCCAGCAGGGGGACTAGCGGGGGCGAAGAGACCCAGTACTTC.

The V gene is TRBV5-1, the J gene TRBJ2-4, with 8 bases identical to TRBD2. Unmatched junction bases numbered 6, after V lost 3 bases and J lost 7 bases. This CDR3 spans 14 amino acids. From germline, CDR1 is SGHRS and CDR2 YFSETQ. The CDR3, as DNA: TGCGCCAGCAGCTCTACTAGCGGTCGGAACATTCAGTACTTC. Its translation is CASSSTSGRNIQYF.

The V and J genes are TRBV19 and TRBJ1-2; D gene ambiguous. Germline V lookup: CDR1 LNHDA, CDR2 SQIVND (reference sequence). The V gene lost 5 bases and the J gene lost 8 bases, with 15 bases spanning the gap. The CDR3 length is 13 residues. CDR3 amino acids: CASSAGPTLGYTF. The CDR3 DNA reads as TGTGCCAGTAGTGCCGGCCCCACCTTGGGCTACACCTTC.

This clonotype has more than one count but fewer than ten. The rearrangement uses TRBV9 and TRBJ2-4, with D possibly called TRBD1 or TRBD2 (5 bases each). The tail of the sequence fits TRBJ2-7 better, so the J call may be wrong. This CDR3 is built from 15 residues. Germline CDR1 is SGDLS and CDR2 is YYNGEE. The chain's CDR3 is CASSGTHGAFYEQYF. DNA for the CDR3: TGTGCCAGCAGCGGGACGCACGGGGCCTTCTACGAGCAGTACTTC.

The rearrangement joins TRBV20-1 to TRBJ2-1; 7 bases align to TRBD2. The V segment lost 0 bases and the J segment 6 bases; nucleotides outside the gene matches: 5. Germline CDR1 and CDR2: DFQATT and SNEGSKA (reference sequence). The CDR3 is 14 residues long. This CDR3 is CSARDLLAPNEQFF. For the CDR3, the DNA is TGCAGTGCTAGAGATCTACTAGCGCCCAATGAGCAGTTCTTC.

The rearrangement joins TRBV6-6 to TRBJ1-2, with TRBD1 as a possible D gene (5 bases). Germline CDR1 is MNHNY and CDR2 is SVGAGI (reference sequence). The CDR3 is made up of 15 amino acids. V was trimmed by 5 bases and J by 0 bases, leaving 13 bases between them. In DNA, the CDR3 is TGTGCCAGCAGTGGCGGGGGACCAGCTAACTATGGCTACACCTTC. It translates to CASSGGGPANYGYTF.

The chain carries TRBV4-3 and TRBJ1-6; D is ambiguous. The CDR3 is made up of 16 amino acids. V was cut by 0 bases and J by 7 bases, with 13 bases left in between. From germline, CDR1 is LGHNA and CDR2 YSLEER. DNA for the CDR3: TGCGCCAGCAGCCAAGAGGTCGGCCAGCCGAATTCACCCCTCCACTTT. It encodes CASSQEVGQPNSPLHF.

The chain links TRBV6-6 to TRBJ2-5; D may correspond to TRBD1 or TRBD2 (5 bases each). The CDR3 is 13 residues long. Trimming removed 5 bases at V and 7 bases at J, with 14 bases between. CDR1 and CDR2 from the germline V gene are MNHNY and SVGAGI (reference sequence). In DNA form, the CDR3 reads TGTGCCAGCAGTGGTAACAGGAGGATGACCCAGTACTTC. This sequence encodes CASSGNRRMTQYF.

The chain links TRBV11-1 to TRBJ2-3; perhaps D is TRBD1 or TRBD2 (5 bases each). Trimming took 5 bases from V and 2 from J, leaving 17 bases between them. This CDR3 has 16 residues. Germline V gene data show CDR1 as SGHAT and CDR2 as FQDESV (reference sequence). The CDR3 DNA sequence: TGTGCCAGCAGCCCTAGGGACCGAAGTTTCACAGATACGCAGTATTTT. Its translation is CASSPRDRSFTDTQYF.

This chain uses TRBV20-1 with TRBJ1-6, with D perhaps matching TRBD1 (6 bases). V shed 3 bases and J shed 7 bases, with 10 bases lying between them. CDR3 length: 13 residues. From germline, CDR1 is DFQATT and CDR2 SNEGSKA (reference sequence). CDR3 sequence reads: CSASSQGNSPLHF. CDR3 coding DNA: TGCAGTGCTAGTTCACAGGGAAATTCACCCCTCCACTTT.

This clonotype was counted a few times. The genes are TRBV28 and TRBJ2-1; 7 bases are shared with TRBD2. Looked up from germline, CDR1 is MDHEN and CDR2 is SYDVKM. The V gene end was trimmed by 5 bases and the J gene end by 8 bases; junction bases not matched to a gene: 15. This CDR3 contains 16 residues. CDR3 nucleotide sequence: TGTGCCAGCAGTATTTACAAGGGACTAAAGCAGTATGAGCAGTTCTTC. As protein: CASSIYKGLKQYEQFF.

As concerns this clonotype: This may be a read error, as it is one base from a much larger clone. The rearrangement uses TRBV6-5 and TRBJ2-5, with a possible D match to TRBD2 (5 bases). This CDR3 contains 14 residues. Trimming removed 0 bases at V and 11 bases at J, with 16 bases between. Per the germline V gene, CDR1 is MNHEY and CDR2 is SVGAGI. Here the CDR3 reads CASSYSGLRDEQYF. The CDR3 DNA sequence: TGTGCCAGCAGTTACTCAGGACTCCGCGATGAGCAGTACTTC.

Points on this clonotype: One end of the junction varies from germline; a read error may be responsible. This sequence joins TRBV10-3 and TRBJ2-1, with D tentatively TRBD1 (7 bases). The germline gives CDR1 ENHRY, CDR2 SYGVKD. The CDR3 runs to 14 residues. CDR3 sequence reads: CAVSGRDSYNEQFF. DNA for the CDR3: TGTGCCGTCAGTGGGCGGGACAGCTACAATGAGCAGTTCTTC.

This chain uses TRBV6-5 with TRBJ2-7; D is unclear. Germline-derived CDR1 and CDR2 are MNHEY and SVGAGI. The V and J ends lost 6 bases and 4 bases respectively, with 16 bases between them. The CDR3 is made up of 14 amino acids. Written as DNA, the CDR3 is TGTGCCAGCAGCGCTACCCTTAATGGATACGAGCAGTACTTC. This encodes CASSATLNGYEQYF.

V usage is TRBV6-5 and J usage is TRBJ2-5; D is perhaps TRBD2 (7 bases). Trimming shortened V by 0 bases and J by 5 bases, and 13 bases separated the two germline ends. The CDR3 length is 15 residues. Germline V gene lookup returns CDR1 MNHEY and CDR2 SVGAGI. The CDR3 DNA reads TGTGCCAGCAGTTACTCGAGGGGGGGCAGGGAGACCCAGTACTTC. It codes for CASSYSRGGRETQYF.

The chain joins TRBV9 to TRBJ2-1; 8 positions agree with TRBD2. Germline CDR1 reads SGDLS; CDR2 reads YYNGEE. The CDR3 has 15 amino acids. Trimming removed 7 bases from V and 0 bases from J; junction bases left unmatched: 6. The CDR3 DNA follows: TGTGCCAGCGGGATAGCGGGGAGCTCCTACAATGAGCAGTTCTTC. Amino acids: CASGIAGSSYNEQFF.

The CDR3 here is CASSVRSSGEADTQYF. The CDR3 nucleotides are TGCGCCAGCAGCGTCCGATCTAGCGGGGAAGCAGATACGCAGTATTTT. The V gene is TRBV5-1, the J gene TRBJ2-3, with 9 bases lining up with TRBD2. CDR1 SGHRS and CDR2 YFSETQ come from the germline V gene. The CDR3 is 16 residues long. The V segment lost 4 bases and the J segment 4 bases; nucleotides outside the gene matches: 10.

The chain carries TRBV20-1 and TRBJ2-6, with no clear D. Trimming pared 4 bases from V and 4 bases from J, leaving 11 bases between. Germline V lookup: CDR1 DFQATT, CDR2 SNEGSKA (reference sequence). The CDR3 extends over 14 amino acids. The CDR3 here is CSAIKDSGANVLTF. For the CDR3, the DNA is TGCAGTGCTATAAAGGATTCCGGGGCCAACGTCCTGACTTTC.

This clonotype was seen once. The chain has TRBV12-3 or TRBV12-4 and TRBJ2-7; D might be TRBD2 (6 bases). V shed 7 bases and J shed 3 bases, with 16 bases lying between them. The CDR3 runs to 14 residues. The CDR3 DNA reads as TGTGCCAGCACTTTGGGGGGATTAATCTACGAGCAGTACTTC. Translation: CASTLGGLIYEQYF.

This chain joins TRBV4-1 and TRBJ2-7; TRBD2 matches 13 bases. The germline V gene encodes CDR1 MGHRA and CDR2 YSYEKL. V dropped 3 bases and J dropped 6; count of bases not matched to a gene: 8. The CDR3 consists of 16 residues. The CDR3 protein is CASSQQLAGGPREQYF. DNA of the CDR3: TGCGCCAGCAGCCAGCAACTAGCGGGGGGGCCGCGCGAGCAGTACTTC.

Notes on this clonotype: This may be a read error, as it is one base from a much larger clone. J is TRBJ2-7 and V is TRBV9; 8 positions agree with TRBD2. CDR1 is SGDLS, CDR2 YYNGEE, per germline. CDR3 length equals 15 residues. J gave up 7 bases and V 7 bases, and 16 bases lay outside the gene matches. As DNA, the CDR3 is TGTGCCAGCTCCGACAGCGGGGGCCTTTACAATGAGCAGTACTTC. As protein: CASSDSGGLYNEQYF.

The V and J genes are TRBV28 and TRBJ2-1; D unresolved. Germline loops: CDR1 MDHEN, CDR2 SYDVKM. This CDR3 region has 17 residues. Trimming left V 5 bases short and J 2 bases short, with 19 bases between. CDR3 loop: CASSPNRPGGTYNEQFF. The CDR3, as DNA: TGTGCCAGCAGTCCGAATCGACCCGGTGGGACCTACAATGAGCAGTTCTTC.

Worth noting for this clonotype: Sequence at one end of the junction differs from germline and may be a read error. The CDR3 DNA is TGTGCCAGTAGCGTAGGCACCTTAAGCTCCTACGAGCAGTACTTC. Translated, it gives CASSVGTLSSYEQYF. This sequence joins TRBV9 and TRBJ2-7, with D possibly matching TRBD2 (5 bases). The CDR3 spans 15 residues. Germline CDR1 reads SGDLS; CDR2 reads YYNGEE.

This clonotype turned up a few times. The V gene is TRBV29-1, the J gene TRBJ2-7, with D unresolved. Looked up from germline, CDR1 is SQVTM and CDR2 is ANQGSEA. V lost 4 bases, J lost 1 base, and 11 bases lay in between. The CDR3 consists of 13 residues. CDR3 loop: CSVAYQASYEQYF. DNA of the CDR3: TGCAGCGTTGCATACCAGGCTTCCTACGAGCAGTACTTC.